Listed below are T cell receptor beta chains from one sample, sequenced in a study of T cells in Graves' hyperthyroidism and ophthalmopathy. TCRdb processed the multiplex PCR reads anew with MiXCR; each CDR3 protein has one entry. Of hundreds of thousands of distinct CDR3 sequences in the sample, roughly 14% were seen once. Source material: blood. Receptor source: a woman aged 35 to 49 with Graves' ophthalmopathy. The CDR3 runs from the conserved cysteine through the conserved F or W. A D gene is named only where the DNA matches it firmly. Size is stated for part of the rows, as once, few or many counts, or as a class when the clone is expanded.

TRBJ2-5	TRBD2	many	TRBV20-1	CSAPQREAGETQYF	TGCAGTGCTCCCCAGCGGGAGGCGGGGGAGACCCAGTACTTC
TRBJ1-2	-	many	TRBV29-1	CSVEDGVNYGYTF	TGCAGCGTTGAAGATGGGGTTAACTATGGCTACACCTTC
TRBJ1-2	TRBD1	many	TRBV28	CASSFTGDYGYTF	TGTGCCAGCAGCTTTACAGGGGACTATGGCTACACCTTC
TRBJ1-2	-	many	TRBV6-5	CASSYDTAYGYTF	TGTGCCAGCAGTTACGACACAGCCTATGGCTACACCTTC
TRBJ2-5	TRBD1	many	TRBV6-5	CASSRGGVRSHKYF	TGTGCCAGCAGTCGAGGGGGCGTCCGATCTCACAAGTACTTC
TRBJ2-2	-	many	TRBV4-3	CASSQEVNRLNTGELFF	TGCGCCAGCAGCCAAGAAGTTAACCGGCTTAACACCGGGGAGCTGTTTTTT
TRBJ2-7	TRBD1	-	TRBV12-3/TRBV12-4	CASSRQGDPLEQYF	TGTGCCAGCAGTCGACAGGGGGACCCCCTCGAGCAGTACTTC
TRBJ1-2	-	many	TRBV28	CASSPIRNYGYTF	TGTGCCAGCAGCCCTATCAGGAACTATGGCTACACCTTC
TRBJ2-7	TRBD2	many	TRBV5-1	CASSLAPASGQYF	TGCGCCAGCAGCTTGGCCCCGGCTAGCGGACAGTACTTC
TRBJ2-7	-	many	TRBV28	CASRRGGREQYF	TGTGCCAGCAGGAGGGGAGGTCGCGAGCAGTACTTC
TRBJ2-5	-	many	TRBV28	CASSPRSSYTETQYF	TGTGCCAGCAGTCCGCGAAGTTCTTATACAGAGACCCAGTACTTC
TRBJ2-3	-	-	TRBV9	CASSGREGTDTQYF	TGTGCCAGCAGCGGTAGGGAGGGCACAGATACGCAGTATTTT
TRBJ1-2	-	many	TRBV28	CASRVNRVEGYTF	TGTGCCAGCAGAGTGAACAGGGTTGAGGGCTACACCTTC
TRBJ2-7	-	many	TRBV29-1	CSVKGSYEQYF	TGCAGCGTTAAGGGTTCCTACGAGCAGTACTTC
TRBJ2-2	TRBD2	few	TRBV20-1	CSAPLAGFTGELFF	TGCAGTGCTCCACTAGCGGGGTTCACCGGGGAGCTGTTTTTT
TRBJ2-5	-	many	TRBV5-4	CASSGPGQQETQYF	TGTGCCAGCAGCGGACCGGGACAACAAGAGACCCAGTACTTC
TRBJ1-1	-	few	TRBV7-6	CASSLEELSPEAFF	TGTGCCAGCAGCTTAGAAGAACTGAGCCCCGAAGCTTTCTTT
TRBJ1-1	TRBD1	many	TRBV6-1	CASSRQGLGFTEAFF	TGTGCCAGCAGTCGACAGGGATTGGGTTTCACTGAAGCTTTCTTT
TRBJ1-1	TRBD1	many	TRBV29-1	CSAMGQGPGTEAFF	TGCAGCGCCATGGGACAGGGGCCGGGGACTGAAGCTTTCTTT
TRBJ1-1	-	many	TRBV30	CAWRRTTPTEAFF	TGTGCCTGGAGGAGGACGACCCCAACTGAAGCTTTCTTT
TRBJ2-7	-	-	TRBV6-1	CASSPPEGTQPSYEQYF	TGTGCCAGCAGTCCTCCTGAGGGCACCCAACCTTCCTACGAGCAGTACTTC
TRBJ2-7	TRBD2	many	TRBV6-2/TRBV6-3	CASSYFGTSAYEQYF	TGTGCCAGCAGTTACTTTGGGACTAGCGCCTACGAGCAGTACTTC
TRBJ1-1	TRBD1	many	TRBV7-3	CASSKAGGAGTEAFF	TGTGCCAGCAGCAAGGCAGGGGGCGCGGGCACTGAAGCTTTCTTT
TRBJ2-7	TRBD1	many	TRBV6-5	CASSYKTGSEQYF	TGTGCCAGCAGTTACAAGACAGGGTCCGAGCAGTACTTC
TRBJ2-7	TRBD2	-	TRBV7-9	CASSLSGTTNEQYF	TGTGCCAGCAGCTTATCCGGGACTACTAACGAGCAGTACTTC
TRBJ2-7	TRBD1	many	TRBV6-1	CASRKTGTEGFEQYF	TGTGCCAGCAGGAAGACTGGGACAGAGGGATTTGAGCAGTACTTC
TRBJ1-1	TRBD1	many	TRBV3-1	CASSQRDRGTEAFF	TGTGCCAGCAGCCAAAGAGACAGGGGGACTGAAGCTTTCTTT
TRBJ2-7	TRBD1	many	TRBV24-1	CATSPGQAYEQYF	TGTGCCACCAGTCCGGGACAGGCCTACGAGCAGTACTTC
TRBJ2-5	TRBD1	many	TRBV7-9	CASNPMTGPETQYF	TGTGCCAGCAACCCGATGACAGGGCCGGAGACCCAGTACTTC
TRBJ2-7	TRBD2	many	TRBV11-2	CASSLGGLAFSYEQYF	TGTGCCAGCAGCTTAGGCGGACTAGCGTTTTCCTACGAGCAGTACTTC
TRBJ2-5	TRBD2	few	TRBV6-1	CASSPRGGGYQETQYF	TGTGCCAGCAGCCCCCGTGGGGGGGGGTACCAAGAGACCCAGTACTTC
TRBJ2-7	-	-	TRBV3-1	CASSQESPAHPAYEQYF	TGTGCCAGCAGCCAAGAATCCCCCGCCCATCCAGCCTACGAGCAGTACTTC
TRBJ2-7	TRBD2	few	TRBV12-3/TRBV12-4	CASGWGTGGSSYEQYF	TGTGCCAGCGGGTGGGGTACTGGCGGGAGCTCCTACGAGCAGTACTTC
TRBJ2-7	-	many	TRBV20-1	CSARVAGVGEQYF	TGCAGTGCTAGAGTTGCCGGGGTCGGGGAGCAGTACTTC
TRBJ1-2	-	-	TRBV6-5	CASSYPGQTVNYGYTF	TGTGCCAGCAGTTACCCCGGACAGACCGTAAACTATGGCTACACCTTC
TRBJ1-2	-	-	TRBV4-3	CASSQDTRSGGDNYGYTF	TGCGCCAGCAGCCAAGATACGAGATCCGGGGGAGATAACTATGGCTACACCTTC
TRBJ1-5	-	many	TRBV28	CASSPTGYNQPQHF	TGTGCCAGCAGTCCTACAGGGTACAATCAGCCCCAGCATTTT
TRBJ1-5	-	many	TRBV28	CASSLVQGYQPQHF	TGTGCCAGCAGTTTAGTGCAGGGATACCAGCCCCAGCATTTT
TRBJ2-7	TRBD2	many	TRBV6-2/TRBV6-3	CASSCGTSCYYEQYF	TGTGCCAGCAGTTGCGGGACTAGCTGTTACTACGAGCAGTACTTC
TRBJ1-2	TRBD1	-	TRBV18	CASSRYRGREPEANYGYTF	TGTGCCAGCTCACGATACAGGGGGCGCGAGCCCGAAGCTAACTATGGCTACACCTTC
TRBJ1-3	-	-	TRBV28	CASSLEGISGNTIYF	TGTGCCAGCAGTTTAGAGGGGATTTCTGGAAACACCATATATTTT
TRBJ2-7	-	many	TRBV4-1	CASSQDPLWWEQYF	TGCGCCAGCAGCCAAGACCCTCTGTGGTGGGAGCAGTACTTC
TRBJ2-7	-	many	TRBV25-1	CASSESDSAYEQYF	TGTGCCAGCAGTGAATCCGACAGTGCCTACGAGCAGTACTTC
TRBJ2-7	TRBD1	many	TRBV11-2	CASSLDRVTIYEQYF	TGTGCCAGCAGCTTGGACAGGGTAACTATCTACGAGCAGTACTTC
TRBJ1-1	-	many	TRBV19	CASSTMGERRQDTEAFF	TGTGCCAGTAGTACGATGGGGGAACGCCGGCAGGACACTGAAGCTTTCTTT
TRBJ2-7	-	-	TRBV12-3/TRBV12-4	CASSFRGHEQYF	TGTGCCAGCAGTTTCAGGGGCCACGAGCAGTACTTC
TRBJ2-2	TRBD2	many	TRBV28	CASSPRASGTGELFF	TGTGCCAGCAGTCCGCGGGCTAGCGGCACCGGGGAGCTGTTTTTT
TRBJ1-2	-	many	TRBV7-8	CASSLGLARVTYGYTF	TGTGCCAGCAGCTTAGGCCTAGCTCGGGTGACCTATGGCTACACCTTC
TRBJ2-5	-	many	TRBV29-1	CSVEVAGQRPETQYF	TGCAGCGTTGAAGTTGCGGGACAGCGGCCAGAGACCCAGTACTTC
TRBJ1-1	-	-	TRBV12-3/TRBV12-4	CASRDGDEAFF	TGTGCCAGCAGAGATGGGGATGAAGCTTTCTTT
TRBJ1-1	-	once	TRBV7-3	CASSLGQADSEAFF	TGTGCCAGCAGCCTAGGACAAGCGGATTCTGAAGCTTTCTTT
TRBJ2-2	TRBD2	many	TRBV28	CASSLPGTRVIANTGELFF	TGTGCCAGCAGTTTACCTGGGACTAGGGTAATCGCGAACACCGGGGAGCTGTTTTTT
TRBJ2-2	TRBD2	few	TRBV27	CASSLLGLAGNTGELFF	TGTGCCAGCAGTTTATTGGGACTAGCGGGAAACACCGGGGAGCTGTTTTTT
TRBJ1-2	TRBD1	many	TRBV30	CAWKRTGVGYGYTF	TGTGCCTGGAAACGGACAGGGGTTGGCTATGGCTACACCTTC
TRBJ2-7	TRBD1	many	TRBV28	CASFGVTGAYEQYF	TGTGCCAGTTTTGGCGTTACAGGGGCCTACGAGCAGTACTTC
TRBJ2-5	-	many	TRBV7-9	CASSSEASPRETQYF	TGTGCCAGCAGCTCAGAAGCGTCCCCGAGGGAGACCCAGTACTTC
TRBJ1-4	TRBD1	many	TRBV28	CASSLGGQGNEKLFF	TGTGCCAGCAGCCTTGGTGGACAGGGGAATGAAAAACTGTTTTTT